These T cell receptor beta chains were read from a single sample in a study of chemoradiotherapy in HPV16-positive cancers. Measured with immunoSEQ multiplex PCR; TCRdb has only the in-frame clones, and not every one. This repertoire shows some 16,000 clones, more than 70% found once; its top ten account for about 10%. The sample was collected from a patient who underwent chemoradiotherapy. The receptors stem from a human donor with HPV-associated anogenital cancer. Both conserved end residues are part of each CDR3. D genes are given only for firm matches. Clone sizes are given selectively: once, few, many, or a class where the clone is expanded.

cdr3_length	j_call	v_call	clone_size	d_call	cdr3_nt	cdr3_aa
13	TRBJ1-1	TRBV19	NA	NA	TGTGCCTCCACCGTGGGGATGAACACTGAAGCTTTCTTT	CASTVGMNTEAFF
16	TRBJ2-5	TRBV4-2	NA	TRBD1	TGTGCCAGCAGCCAAGATTGGACAGGGCACCAAGAGACCCAGTACTTC	CASSQDWTGHQETQYF
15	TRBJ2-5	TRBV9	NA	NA	TGTGCCAGCAGCGTAGTAGCTAGCAGCAGAGAGACCCAGTACTTC	CASSVVASSRETQYF
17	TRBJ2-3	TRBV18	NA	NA	TGTGCCAGCTCACCGCAGACGGTGGGGGGCCGCACAGATACGCAGTATTTT	CASSPQTVGGRTDTQYF
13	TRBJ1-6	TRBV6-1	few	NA	TGTGCCAGCCTCAGCTACACCCCGTCACCCCTCCACTTT	CASLSYTPSPLHF
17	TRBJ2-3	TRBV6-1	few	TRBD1	TGTGCCAGCAGTGCGAGAAAGTGGACAGGGGTACAGATTACGCAGTATTTT	CASSARKWTGVQITQYF
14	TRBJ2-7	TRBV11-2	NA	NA	TGTGCCAGCAGCTTAGTCGGGGAAACCTACGAGCAGTACTTC	CASSLVGETYEQYF
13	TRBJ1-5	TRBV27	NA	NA	TGTGCCAGCAGTTTAACTCTCAATCAGCCCCAGCATTTT	CASSLTLNQPQHF
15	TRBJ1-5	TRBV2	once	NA	TGTGCCAGCAAGGGCGGGACCTATAGCAATCAGCCCCAGCATTTT	CASKGGTYSNQPQHF
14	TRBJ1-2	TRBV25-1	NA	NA	TGTGCCAGCAGTGTGGGGGTAGGGCTCGGTGGCTACACCTTC	CASSVGVGLGGYTF
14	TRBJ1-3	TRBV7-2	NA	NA	TGTGCCAGCAGCTTATTGGTTAAGGGAAACACCATATATTTT	CASSLLVKGNTIYF
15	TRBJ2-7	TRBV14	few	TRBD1	TGTGCCAGCAGCCACTTTCTGGGACAGGCCCACGAGCAGTACTTC	CASSHFLGQAHEQYF
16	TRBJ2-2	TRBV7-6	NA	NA	TGTGCCAGCAGCTTATCACTTGCGAGGAGAACCGGGGAGCTGTTTTTT	CASSLSLARRTGELFF
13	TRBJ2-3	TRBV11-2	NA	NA	TGTGCCAGCAGCCCTCTGCGAACCCGCGGGGAGTATTTT	CASSPLRTRGEYF
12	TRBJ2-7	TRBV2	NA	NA	TGTGCCAGCAGTGGGACTCCGGGACTTCAGTACTTC	CASSGTPGLQYF
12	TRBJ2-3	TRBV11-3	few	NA	TGTGCCAGCAGCCGAAGCACAGATACGCAGTATTTT	CASSRSTDTQYF
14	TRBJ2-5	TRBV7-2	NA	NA	TGTGCCAGCAGCACCCGCAGGGGAGGAGAGACCCAGTACTTC	CASSTRRGGETQYF
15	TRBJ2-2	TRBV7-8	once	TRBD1	TGTGCCAGCAGCCGCTGGACAGGGAACACCGGGGAGCTGTTTTTT	CASSRWTGNTGELFF
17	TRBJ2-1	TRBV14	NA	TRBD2	TGTGCCAGCAGCCAACGGAGAGCGGGGGGACAATACAATGAGCAGTTCTTC	CASSQRRAGGQYNEQFF
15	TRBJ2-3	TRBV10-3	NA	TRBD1	TGTGCCATCAATGGACCGGGACAGGGGGCCGATACGCAGTATTTT	CAINGPGQGADTQYF